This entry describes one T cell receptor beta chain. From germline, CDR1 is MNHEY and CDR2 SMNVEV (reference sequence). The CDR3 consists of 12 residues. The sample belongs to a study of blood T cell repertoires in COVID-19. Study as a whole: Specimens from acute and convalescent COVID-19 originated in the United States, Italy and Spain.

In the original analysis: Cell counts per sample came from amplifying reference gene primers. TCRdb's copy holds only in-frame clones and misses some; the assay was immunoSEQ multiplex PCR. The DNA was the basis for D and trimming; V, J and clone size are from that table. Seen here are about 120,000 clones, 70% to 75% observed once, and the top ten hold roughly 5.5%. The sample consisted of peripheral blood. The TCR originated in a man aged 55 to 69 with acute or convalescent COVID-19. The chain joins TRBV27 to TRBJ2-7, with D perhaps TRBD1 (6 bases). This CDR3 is CATGGRGNEQYF. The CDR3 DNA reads TGTGCTACCGGAGGCAGGGGAAACGAGCAGTACTTC.